The 28 T cell receptor beta chains listed next were all sequenced from one sample in a study of beta chain features in type 1 diabetes. Study-level points and caveats: The study found moderately but significantly shorter TCRB CDR3s in all four CD4+ subsets of Type 1 diabetes patients.

cDNA synthesis used the whole RNA isolate, giving expressed TCRB sequences. Sequencing used immunoSEQ multiplex PCR; TCRdb keeps in-frame clones, though not all of them. The sample yields approximately 160,000 clones, 10% to 13% seen once. Which antigens these TCRs recognize remains unknown. What was sequenced was central memory CD4+ T cells from blood. The receptors stem from a man younger than 40 with type 1 diabetes.

This clone has a handful of counts. The chain links TRBV6-6 to TRBJ2-5; possible D gene TRBD2, 6 bases. The germline V gene has CDR1 MNHNY and CDR2 SVGAGI (reference sequence). Between the trimmed V and J ends, which lost 6 bases and 4 bases, there was a span of 18 bases. The CDR3 is 15 residues long. The CDR3 coding sequence is TGTGCCAGCAGCCTGACTCGGGAGAGCCCAGAGACCCAGTACTTC. This codes for CASSLTRESPETQYF.

V and J are TRBV9 and TRBJ2-3; TRBD2 agrees at 8 bases. The CDR3 is 13 residues long. Per the germline V gene, CDR1 is SGDLS and CDR2 is YYNGEE. V trimming: 6 bases; J trimming: 0 bases; junction bases outside the gene matches: 0. The CDR3 DNA reads TGTGCCAGCACTAGCGGGAGCACAGATACGCAGTATTTT. It translates to CASTSGSTDTQYF. Supplemented by reference TRBV9 and TRBJ2-3, the full variable domain reads DSGVTQTPKHLITATGQRVTLRCSPRSGDLSVYWYQQSLDQGLQFLIQYYNGEERAKGNILERFSAQQFPDLHSELNLSSLELGDSALYFCASTSGSTDTQYFGPGTRLTVL.

This clone was recorded a few times. The rearrangement joins TRBV28 to TRBJ2-7; tentative D call: TRBD2 (7 bases). Germline CDR1 and CDR2: MDHEN and SYDVKM. The CDR3 runs to 17 residues. Trimming cost V 5 bases and J 1 base, with 21 bases left between them. This CDR3 reads CASSPARGAGSSYEQYF. CDR3 DNA: TGTGCCAGCAGTCCTGCACGGGGGGCAGGTAGTTCCTACGAGCAGTACTTC.

This clone was counted between two and nine times. The chain employs TRBV19 and TRBJ2-1; 14 nucleotides align to TRBD2. J lost 6 bases, V lost 4 bases, and 8 bases had no gene match. Germline CDR1 is LNHDA and CDR2 is SQIVND (reference sequence). CDR3 size: 17 residues. The chain's CDR3 is CASSTHPGTSGSNEQFF. The DNA of the CDR3 is TGTGCCAGTAGTACCCATCCCGGGACTAGCGGGAGCAATGAGCAGTTCTTC.

The CDR3 sequence: CASSLAGTSYEQYF. The CDR3 coding sequence is TGTGCCAGCAGCTTAGCAGGGACTTCCTACGAGCAGTACTTC. The chain is built from TRBV7-9 and TRBJ2-7, with a tentative D call TRBD2 (6 bases). CDR3 length: 14 amino acids. Germline CDR1 is SEHNR and CDR2 is FQNEAQ (reference sequence). The V end lost 0 bases, the J end lost 1 base, and 7 bases lay between the germline ends.

The V gene is TRBV6-6, the J gene TRBJ2-1; 12 nucleotides align to TRBD2. The CDR3 has 15 amino acids. With 6 bases clipped from V and 6 bases from J, the junction kept 6 bases outside the gene matches. CDR1 and CDR2 from the germline V gene are MNHNY and SVGAGI (reference sequence). The CDR3 DNA sequence: TGTGCCAGCAGCCGAACTAGCGGGAGGCCCAATGAGCAGTTCTTC. It translates to CASSRTSGRPNEQFF.

This clone was seen repeatedly, ten times or more. The chain couples TRBV7-8 to TRBJ2-2; 7 bases are shared with TRBD2. The CDR3 is 13 amino acids. Germline trimming cut 10 bases from V and 2 bases from J; bases unmatched to any gene: 4. CDR1 is SGHVS, CDR2 FQNEAQ, per germline. The DNA for the CDR3 is TGTGCCATTGCGGGAGTTAACACCGGGGAGCTGTTTTTT. Protein sequence: CAIAGVNTGELFF.

V and J are TRBV23-1 and TRBJ1-5, with 8 bases identical to TRBD1. TRBV23-1 is assigned to the ORF class and has an uncertain function. V gave up 0 bases and J gave up 4 bases; unmatched junction bases: 11. The CDR3 consists of 18 residues. Here the CDR3 reads CASSQSLRGREWNQPQHF. The CDR3 region has the DNA TGCGCCAGCAGTCAATCCCTCAGGGGGCGAGAGTGGAATCAGCCCCAGCATTTT.

This clone was recorded a few times. The CDR3 here is CASSSGGTREETQYF. In nucleotides, the CDR3 is TGCGCCAGCAGCTCTGGCGGCACTAGGGAGGAGACCCAGTACTTC. The chain uses TRBV5-1 and TRBJ2-5; a weak D match, TRBD2 (5 bases). The CDR3 is made up of 15 amino acids. Germline V gives CDR1 SGHRS, CDR2 YFSETQ. Trimming stripped 3 bases from V and 5 bases from J, with 17 bases between.

The chain combines TRBV4-2 with TRBJ2-1, with D possibly TRBD2 on 6 matching bases. The CDR3 length is 14 residues. CDR1 and CDR2 from the germline V gene are LGHNA and YNFKEQ. V was pared by 1 base and J by 7 bases, with 11 bases between. The CDR3 is CASSQGREGNEQFF. The CDR3 DNA follows: TGTGCCAGCAGCCAAGGGCGGGAAGGGAATGAGCAGTTCTTC.

This chain links TRBV18 with TRBJ2-3; maybe TRBD1 (5 bases). The CDR3 is 14 amino acids. Trimming cost V 6 bases and J 0 bases, with 10 bases left between them. The V gene's germline CDR1 is KGHSH and CDR2 LQKENI. Here the CDR3 DNA reads TGTGCCAGCTCTACAGGACCTAGCACAGATACGCAGTATTTT. Amino acid sequence: CASSTGPSTDTQYF. Complete variable domain (other parts from reference TRBV18 and TRBJ2-3): NAGVMQNPRHLVRRRGQEARLRCSPMKGHSHVYWYRQLPEEGLKFMVYLQKENIIDESGMPKERFSAEFPKEGPSILRIQQVVRGDSAAYFCASSTGPSTDTQYFGPGTRLTVL.

The rearrangement joins TRBV5-5 to TRBJ1-5, with D perhaps TRBD1 (6 bases). Germline loops: CDR1 SGHKS, CDR2 YYEKEE (reference sequence). The CDR3 is made up of 13 amino acids. Trimming took off 4 bases at V and 7 bases at J, with 12 bases between the two ends. The CDR3 DNA reads as TGTGCCAGCAGCCCGGACAGTGTCCAGCCCCAGCATTTT. This encodes CASSPDSVQPQHF.

The gene calls are TRBV5-1 and TRBJ2-1; 11 positions match TRBD2. The CDR3 runs to 15 residues. The V segment lost 6 bases and the J segment 7 bases; nucleotides outside the gene matches: 9. Germline V gene sequence: CDR1 SGHRS, CDR2 YFSETQ. CDR3 sequence reads: CASTSSGRPGNEQFF. In DNA form, the CDR3 reads TGCGCCAGCACCTCTAGCGGGAGGCCAGGTAATGAGCAGTTCTTC.

As DNA, the CDR3 is TGTGCCAGCAGTTTGGGAGGGAATTGGCAGCCCCAGCATTTT. The encoded protein is CASSLGGNWQPQHF. V usage is TRBV28 and J usage is TRBJ1-5, with D unclear. The CDR3 is 14 residues long. Per germline, CDR1 MDHEN and CDR2 SYDVKM. The V gene lost 3 bases and the J gene lost 7 bases, with 13 bases spanning the gap.

The V gene is TRBV27, the J gene TRBJ1-4; D uncertain. The V and J ends lost 6 bases and 8 bases respectively, with 16 bases between them. The CDR3 runs to 14 residues. Germline V gene data show CDR1 as MNHEY and CDR2 as SMNVEV (reference sequence). The CDR3: CASRVEGAGEKLFF. CDR3 DNA: TGTGCCAGCAGGGTAGAGGGCGCGGGGGAAAAACTGTTTTTT.

The rearrangement links TRBV2 to TRBJ2-4; TRBD1 is a possible D gene (5 bases). The V gene's germline CDR1 is SNHLY and CDR2 FYNNEI. This CDR3 is built from 14 residues. V was clipped by 4 bases and J by 6 bases, with 13 bases between them. The CDR3 nucleotides are TGTGCCAGCAGTGTTACCGTCAGGGCAAACATTCAGTACTTC. Translation gives CASSVTVRANIQYF.

The rearrangement uses TRBV4-2 and TRBJ2-1; D uncertain. Per the germline V gene, CDR1 is LGHNA and CDR2 is YNFKEQ. CDR3 length: 13 residues. V was cut by 8 bases and J by 0 bases, with 8 bases left in between. CDR3 loop: CASGGSSYNEQFF. The CDR3 DNA sequence: TGTGCCAGCGGTGGCAGCTCCTACAATGAGCAGTTCTTC.

The CDR3 protein is CASSDDRVLGTQYF. The CDR3, as DNA: TGTGCCAGCAGCGACGACAGGGTTCTCGGTACGCAGTATTTT. The chain joins TRBV7-7 to TRBJ2-3; 7 bases agree with TRBD1. This CDR3 has 14 amino acids. J was trimmed by 8 bases and V by 5 bases; bases with no gene match: 10. Per the germline V gene, CDR1 is SSHAT and CDR2 is FNYEAQ (reference sequence).

The V gene is TRBV4-2, the J gene TRBJ2-7, with 9 bases fitting TRBD2. V lost 1 base and J lost 3; bases outside the gene matches: 4. CDR3 size: 15 residues. From germline, CDR1 is LGHNA and CDR2 YNFKEQ. The DNA for the CDR3 is TGTGCCAGCAGCCAAGCGACTAGCGGTTACTACGAGCAGTACTTC. Encoded protein: CASSQATSGYYEQYF.

This clone was detected only a few times. J is TRBJ1-2 and V is TRBV9; perhaps TRBD1 as D (6 bases). Per germline, CDR1 SGDLS and CDR2 YYNGEE. Trimming took 3 bases from V and 8 from J, leaving 17 bases between them. This CDR3 is built from 14 residues. The CDR3 DNA reads as TGTGCCAGCAGCGGTACAGGGTTCTACAGGGGCTACACCTTC. Amino acids: CASSGTGFYRGYTF. The full variable domain, in which reference TRBV9 and TRBJ1-2 provide the parts outside the CDR3, is DSGVTQTPKHLITATGQRVTLRCSPRSGDLSVYWYQQSLDQGLQFLIQYYNGEERAKGNILERFSAQQFPDLHSELNLSSLELGDSALYFCASSGTGFYRGYTFGSGTRLTVV.

This clone has a handful of counts. The rearrangement uses TRBV7-9 and TRBJ1-2; tentatively, D is TRBD1 (6 bases). V lost 5 bases, J lost 3 bases, and 13 bases lay in between. CDR3 length: 14 residues. Looked up from germline, CDR1 is SEHNR and CDR2 is FQNEAQ (reference sequence). The CDR3 protein is CASSRGGQDYGYTF. The CDR3 DNA reads as TGTGCCAGCAGCCGGGGGGGACAAGACTATGGCTACACCTTC.

This clone was seen a handful of times. The chain carries TRBV28 and TRBJ2-2; D ambiguous. The CDR3 extends over 13 amino acids. Per germline, CDR1 MDHEN and CDR2 SYDVKM. Deletions cut 5 bases from V and 5 bases from J, with 9 bases between. In DNA form, the CDR3 reads TGTGCCAGCAGTCCCACAGTGACCGGGGAGCTGTTTTTT. Encoded protein: CASSPTVTGELFF.

This clone was recorded a few times. At the DNA level, this CDR3 is encoded by other sequences in the same sample as well. This rearrangement joins TRBV5-1 to TRBJ1-2; D gene ambiguous. This CDR3 region has 13 residues. V lost 0 bases, J lost 7 bases, and 10 bases lay in between. CDR1 is SGHRS and CDR2 is YFSETQ in the germline V gene. CDR3 DNA sequence: TGCGCCAGCAGCTTGGCGGGGTCCTTTGGCTACACCTTC. Translated, it gives CASSLAGSFGYTF.

The rearrangement links TRBV18 to TRBJ2-1; TRBD2 agrees at 12 bases. Germline V gene data show CDR1 as KGHSH and CDR2 as LQKENI. The CDR3 totals 15 residues. V lost 3 bases and J lost 3; bases outside the gene matches: 0. CDR3 sequence: CASSPTSGSYNEQFF. Here the CDR3 DNA reads TGTGCCAGCTCACCGACTAGCGGGAGCTACAATGAGCAGTTCTTC.

This clone appeared a few times. This rearrangement joins TRBV29-1 to TRBJ2-1; tentatively, D is TRBD2 (6 bases). The ends were cut back, 6 bases at V and 6 bases at J, with 21 bases in the middle. CDR3 length: 15 amino acids. CDR1 and CDR2 (germline): SQVTM, ANQGSEA. The CDR3 reads CSVGGAGSDGNEQFF. The CDR3 DNA reads TGCAGCGTAGGAGGGGCAGGGAGTGATGGCAATGAGCAGTTCTTC.

This clone was detected a few times. This chain joins TRBV18 and TRBJ2-3; no reliable D call. Germline CDR1 reads KGHSH; CDR2 reads LQKENI. V lost 3 bases and J 2 bases, leaving 12 bases between the germline ends. The CDR3 consists of 15 residues. CDR3 sequence (DNA): TGTGCCAGCTCACCTTCCTACCAGGCCACAGATACGCAGTATTTT. Amino acids: CASSPSYQATDTQYF.

The table lists this clone with a few counts. The genes are TRBV5-1 and TRBJ2-7; 11 nucleotides align to TRBD2. Germline lookup yields CDR1 SGHRS and CDR2 YFSETQ. After removal of 6 bases from V and 7 bases from J, the junction contained 9 bases not matched to a gene. The CDR3 spans 14 residues. The CDR3 DNA is TGCGCCAGCAAGACAACTAGCGGGAGTCAGGAGCAGTACTTC. This gives the protein CASKTTSGSQEQYF.

This chain joins TRBV4-2 and TRBJ2-3, with 10 bases fitting TRBD2. CDR3 length: 17 residues. Looked up from germline, CDR1 is LGHNA and CDR2 is YNFKEQ. Trimming at V came to 0 bases and at J to 7 bases, leaving 10 bases not matched to a gene. The CDR3 DNA reads as TGTGCCAGCAGCCAAGATGTAAGCGGGAGGGCCCTGAATACGCAGTATTTT. As protein: CASSQDVSGRALNTQYF.